These T cell receptor beta chains were read from a single sample in a study of siplizumab effects on memory and regulatory T cells. Method: immunoSEQ multiplex PCR; TCRdb's copy keeps in-frame clones and lacks some. Of over 85,000 clones in the sample, about 93% were seen once. The sample was CD4+ T cells sorted from blood. These receptors were obtained from a human donor in good health. Both conserved end residues are part of each CDR3. A D gene is named only where the DNA matches it firmly. Size values are once, few and many counts, or a class for expanded clones, and some rows have none.

D	J	size	V	DNA	CDR3
TRBD1	TRBJ2-3	.	TRBV6-5	TGTGCCAGCAGTTACAGGGGACAGGCCAATACGCAGTATTTT	CASSYRGQANTQYF
TRBD1	TRBJ2-2	.	TRBV19	TGTGCCAGTACCCCGGGGGACAGGGAACACACCGGGGAGCTGTTTTTT	CASTPGDREHTGELFF
.	TRBJ1-1	.	TRBV19	TGTGCCAGTGGTGACAGAGTCTTGAACACTGAAGCTTTCTTT	CASGDRVLNTEAFF
TRBD1	TRBJ2-5	.	TRBV5-1	TGCGCCAGCAGCCAACGACTATCAGACAGGGGGCGCGAAGAGACCCAGTACTTC	CASSQRLSDRGREETQYF
.	TRBJ1-1	.	TRBV6-1	TGTGCCAGCAGTGAAGGCGGCACGGGGAACACTGAAGCTTTCTTT	CASSEGGTGNTEAFF
TRBD2	TRBJ2-1	.	TRBV27	TGTGCCAGCCGTCCCCTTAATGCGGGAGCCAATGAGCAGTTCTTC	CASRPLNAGANEQFF
.	TRBJ2-5	.	TRBV5-4	TGTGCCAGCAGCTTGGCGGTACGGGACCGGGAGACCCAGTACTTC	CASSLAVRDRETQYF
.	TRBJ2-2	.	TRBV2	TGTGCCAGCAGTGAACGGCAGGCCGACACCGGGGAGCTGTTTTTT	CASSERQADTGELFF
TRBD2	TRBJ2-5	.	TRBV5-6	TGTGCCAGCAGCTCCGACAGAGCGGGGGAAGAGACCCAGTACTTC	CASSSDRAGEETQYF
.	TRBJ2-7	.	TRBV28	TGTGCCAGCAGTTTGGAGGGTATCTACGAGCAGTACTTC	CASSLEGIYEQYF
.	TRBJ1-2	.	TRBV7-6	TGTGCCAGCAGCTCCTCAGGGGCGGGCGGCTACACCTTC	CASSSSGAGGYTF
TRBD2	TRBJ2-7	.	TRBV7-2	TGTGCCAGCAGCAGAAGACTAGCGGGAGCCTACGAGCAGTACTTC	CASSRRLAGAYEQYF
.	TRBJ2-3	.	TRBV18	TGTGCCAGCTCCGGGTCGCTGCGGGGAAGGACAGATACGCAGTATTTT	CASSGSLRGRTDTQYF
.	TRBJ2-2	.	TRBV4-1	TGCGCCAGCAGCCAAGGGAGGGGGCCGGCCGGGGAGCTGTTTTTT	CASSQGRGPAGELFF
.	TRBJ2-6	.	TRBV5-1	TGCGCCAGCAGCTTGGGAGGGGCCGGGGCCAACGTCCTGACTTTC	CASSLGGAGANVLTF
TRBD1	TRBJ2-3	.	TRBV5-6	TGTGCCAGCAGCCGGGGACAGGGCACAGATACGCAGTATTTT	CASSRGQGTDTQYF
.	TRBJ2-5	.	TRBV7-2	TGTGCCAGCAGCCTCTTGCCGGGACAAGGGGGGGAGACCCAGTACTTC	CASSLLPGQGGETQYF
TRBD1	TRBJ1-1	.	TRBV2	TGTGCCAGCAGTCGCGGGACAGGGGGGTTGAACACTGAAGCTTTCTTT	CASSRGTGGLNTEAFF
TRBD1	TRBJ1-3	.	TRBV18	TGTGCCAGCTCCCTCAAACAGGGGGAAAACACCATATATTTT	CASSLKQGENTIYF
.	TRBJ1-1	.	TRBV7-9	TGTGCCAGCATCGACCCCGACAAGACTTTGATTACGAACACTGAAGCTTTCTTT	CASIDPDKTLITNTEAFF
.	TRBJ1-3	.	TRBV4-1	TGCGCCAGCAGCCAAGCTGCAACAGGTGGAAACACCATATATTTT	CASSQAATGGNTIYF
TRBD1	TRBJ2-1	.	TRBV5-1	TGCGCCAGCAGCCTACAGGGGGCGCTTAATGAGCAGTTCTTC	CASSLQGALNEQFF
.	TRBJ2-7	.	TRBV6-1	TGTGCCAGCAGTGAAGCGATGATGGGTCTCGGCGAGCAGTACTTC	CASSEAMMGLGEQYF
TRBD1	TRBJ2-5	.	TRBV5-1	TGCGCCAGCAGCTACGGACAGGGGGAGACCCAGTACTTC	CASSYGQGETQYF
.	TRBJ1-2	.	TRBV30	TGTGCCTACACGACCCGTGGCTACACCTTC	CAYTTRGYTF
TRBD2	TRBJ2-2	.	TRBV5-1	TGCGCCAGCAGCGCGGGACTAGCGGGAGTTCCCACCGGGGAGCTGTTTTTT	CASSAGLAGVPTGELFF
.	TRBJ2-2	.	TRBV28	TGTGCCAGCAGTTTTGGCGTCGGGGAGCTGTTTTTT	CASSFGVGELFF
.	TRBJ1-6	.	TRBV14	TGTGCCAGCAGCCTAATAATCACTGCGGGGAGCTCACCCCTCCACTTT	CASSLIITAGSSPLHF
TRBD1	TRBJ2-5	.	TRBV2	TGTGCCAGCAGTGAATGGGGAAGGGGGCGAGAGACCCAGTACTTC	CASSEWGRGRETQYF
.	TRBJ2-5	.	TRBV5-1	TGCGCCAGCAGCAAAGCGGACGGGACACAAGAGACCCAGTACTTC	CASSKADGTQETQYF
.	TRBJ2-1	.	TRBV30	TGTGCCTGGAGTCCACTCAACAATGAGCAGTTCTTC	CAWSPLNNEQFF
TRBD2	TRBJ2-2	.	TRBV5-4	TGTGCCAGCAGCTTGGTAGCTAGCGGGAACACCGGGGAGCTGTTTTTT	CASSLVASGNTGELFF
.	TRBJ1-2	.	TRBV28	TGTGCCAGCAGTTTATTCGGAGGGAGTTATGGCTACACCTTC	CASSLFGGSYGYTF
TRBD1	TRBJ1-2	.	TRBV19	TGTGCCAGTAGTACGGAACAGGGGCGGTATGGCTACACCTTC	CASSTEQGRYGYTF
.	TRBJ2-7	.	TRBV6-5	TGTGCCAGCAGTCCTCAGGGCTACGAGCAGTACTTC	CASSPQGYEQYF
.	TRBJ2-7	.	TRBV5-1	TGCGCCAGCAGTGGGGGGGCCGGGACAGGCCCCTACGAGCAGTACTTC	CASSGGAGTGPYEQYF
.	TRBJ2-5	.	TRBV11-2	TGTGCCAGCAGCTTGACCCAGGAGACCCAGTACTTC	CASSLTQETQYF
.	TRBJ1-4	.	TRBV7-9	TGTGCCAGCAGCTTAGTGAGGGGGGGAAATGAAAAACTGTTTTTT	CASSLVRGGNEKLFF
.	TRBJ2-3	.	TRBV7-9	TGTGCCAGCAGCTTAGCGCTTCGATCCACAGATACGCAGTATTTT	CASSLALRSTDTQYF
TRBD1	TRBJ2-1	.	TRBV28	TGTGCCAGCAGTCGTCCTCGACAGGGAAGGGGAGAGCAGTTCTTC	CASSRPRQGRGEQFF
.	TRBJ1-1	few	TRBV29-1	TGCAGCGTTGAGGGGAACACGAACACTGAAGCTTTCTTT	CSVEGNTNTEAFF
.	TRBJ1-5	once	TRBV7-9	TGTGCCAGCAGCTTCTCGGGGAGCAATCAGCCCCAGCATTTT	CASSFSGSNQPQHF
.	TRBJ2-5	once	TRBV13	TGTGCCAGCAGCTCCAGACGACAGGCGGGCAGAGAGACCCAGTACTTC	CASSSRRQAGRETQYF
.	TRBJ1-4	.	TRBV19	TGTGCCAGTAGTAGACAGCACGCAACTAATGAAAAACTGTTTTTT	CASSRQHATNEKLFF
TRBD1	TRBJ2-7	.	TRBV7-9	TGTGCCAGCAGCCAGGGGGCATCATCTTCTAGGGCCTACGAGCAGTACTTC	CASSQGASSSRAYEQYF
TRBD1	TRBJ2-7	.	TRBV30	TGTGCCTGGAGGAGGGACAGGCCCTACGAGCAGTACTTC	CAWRRDRPYEQYF
.	TRBJ2-7	.	TRBV28	TGTGCCAGCAGTTTAGGGGGCCGACTACCCTACGAGCAGTACTTC	CASSLGGRLPYEQYF
.	TRBJ2-3	once	TRBV5-5	TGTGCCAGCAGCCGGCTAGGGGCGGGCACAGATACGCAGTATTTT	CASSRLGAGTDTQYF
.	TRBJ2-1	.	TRBV5-4	TGTGCCAGCAGCAGGAGTGGCTCAGATTACAATGAGCAGTTCTTC	CASSRSGSDYNEQFF
TRBD2	TRBJ2-2	.	TRBV29-1	TGCAGCGTGACTAGCCTCGGCGGGGAGCTGTTTTTT	CSVTSLGGELFF
.	TRBJ1-4	.	TRBV11-2	TGTGCCAGCAGCTTAGGGGCCCCGAGGGAAAAACTGTTTTTT	CASSLGAPREKLFF
.	TRBJ2-1	.	TRBV19	TGTGCCAGTAGTGAGATGGTGGGCGAGCAGTTCTTC	CASSEMVGEQFF
.	TRBJ2-5	.	TRBV30	TGTGCCTGGAGCCCCACGTTTCAAGAGACCCAGTACTTC	CAWSPTFQETQYF
.	TRBJ1-3	once	TRBV10-1	TGCGCCAGCAGTGCGTCCCGGGACATCTTTGGAAACACCATATATTTT	CASSASRDIFGNTIYF
.	TRBJ1-4	few	TRBV7-9	TGTGCCAGCAGCCGAGTCGGAAGGCAAAAACTGTTTTTT	CASSRVGRQKLFF